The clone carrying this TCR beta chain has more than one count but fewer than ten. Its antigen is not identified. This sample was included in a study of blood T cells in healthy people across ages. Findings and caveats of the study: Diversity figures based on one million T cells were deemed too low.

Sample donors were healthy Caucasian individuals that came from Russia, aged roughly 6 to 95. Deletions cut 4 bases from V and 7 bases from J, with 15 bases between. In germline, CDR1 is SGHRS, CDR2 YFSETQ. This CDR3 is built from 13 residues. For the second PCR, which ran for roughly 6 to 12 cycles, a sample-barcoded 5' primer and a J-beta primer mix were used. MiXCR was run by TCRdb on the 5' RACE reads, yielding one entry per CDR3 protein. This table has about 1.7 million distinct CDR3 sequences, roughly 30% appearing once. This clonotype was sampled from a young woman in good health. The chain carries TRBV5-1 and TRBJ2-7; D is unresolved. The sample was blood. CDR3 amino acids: CASSPGPHNEQYF. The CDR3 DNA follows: TGCGCCAGCAGCCCCGGGCCCCACAATGAGCAGTACTTC.